Sequencing of this T cell receptor beta chain was carried out in a study of beta chain features in type 1 diabetes. Unmatched junction bases numbered 12, after V lost 7 bases and J lost 7 bases. The CDR3 covers 14 residues. Germline lookup yields CDR1 SGHRS and CDR2 YFSETQ. This clone was seen more than once but under ten times. The antigen remains unidentified. Study observations and caveats: In cDNA sequencing, cells with high TCR expression could be over-represented.

TCRB transcripts that were expressed got sequenced, as all of the isolated RNA had been reverse transcribed. The protocol was immunoSEQ multiplex PCR, while the TCRdb copy is restricted to in-frame clones and leaves out a portion. The table includes under 800,000 clones, about a sixth detected once. The receptor comes from a man in his late teens or twenties in good health. Sequenced sample: naive CD4+ T cells from blood. The V gene is TRBV5-1, the J gene TRBJ2-7; 9 positions match TRBD1. DNA for the CDR3: TGCGCCAGCGGCCCGGGACAGGGTTTGTCGGAGCAGTACTTC. Translated: CASGPGQGLSEQYF.